This is a list of T cell receptor beta chains from one sample in a study of shared clonotypes between healthy human individuals. Assay: immunoSEQ multiplex PCR; the TCRdb copy retains only in-frame clones and omits some. The profile covers nearly 2 million clones, with around 96% appearing a single time and roughly 1.2% taken by the ten largest. The sample comprised naive CD8+ T cells sorted from blood. These receptors all stem from a man aged 18-30 years in good health. The CDR3 runs from the conserved cysteine through the conserved F or W. The D gene is left open where the match is weak. Expanded clones get a size class; other rows say once, few or many, or leave the size out.

clone size: .
V gene: TRBV2
J gene: TRBJ2-5
D gene: .
CDR3 protein: CASSGVGGWETQYF
CDR3 DNA: TGTGCCAGCAGTGGAGTTGGGGGGTGGGAGACCCAGTACTTC

clone size: .
V gene: TRBV5-5
J gene: TRBJ2-7
D gene: TRBD2
CDR3 protein: CASSWGGISYEQYF
CDR3 DNA: TGTGCCAGCAGCTGGGGGGGAATATCCTACGAGCAGTACTTC

clone size: .
V gene: TRBV21-1
J gene: TRBJ2-7
D gene: .
CDR3 protein: CASSKEGMGLAEYEQYF
CDR3 DNA: TGTGCCAGCAGCAAAGAGGGCATGGGACTAGCTGAGTACGAGCAGTACTTC

clone size: .
V gene: TRBV11-2
J gene: TRBJ1-2
D gene: TRBD1
CDR3 protein: CASSLVHQGDGYTF
CDR3 DNA: TGTGCCAGCAGCTTAGTCCACCAGGGGGATGGCTACACCTTC

clone size: .
V gene: TRBV4-3
J gene: TRBJ2-7
D gene: .
CDR3 protein: CASSQDSQAGVREQYF
CDR3 DNA: TGCGCCAGCAGCCAAGATTCACAGGCCGGGGTTCGAGAGCAGTACTTC

clone size: .
V gene: TRBV9
J gene: TRBJ2-7
D gene: .
CDR3 protein: CASSVANGQEQYF
CDR3 DNA: TGTGCCAGCAGCGTAGCTAATGGACAAGAGCAGTACTTC

clone size: .
V gene: TRBV12-2
J gene: TRBJ1-2
D gene: .
CDR3 protein: CASRLGTREGGGYTF
CDR3 DNA: TGTGCAAGTCGCTTAGGGACAAGGGAAGGGGGTGGCTACACCTTC

clone size: .
V gene: TRBV6-5
J gene: TRBJ2-2
D gene: .
CDR3 protein: CASSSLSLPAGELFF
CDR3 DNA: TGTGCCAGCAGTTCTTTATCACTCCCGGCCGGGGAGCTGTTTTTT

clone size: .
V gene: TRBV29-1
J gene: TRBJ1-1
D gene: .
CDR3 protein: CSAPDGSEAFF
CDR3 DNA: TGCAGCGCCCCGGATGGTTCGGAAGCTTTCTTT

clone size: .
V gene: TRBV15
J gene: TRBJ2-7
D gene: TRBD1
CDR3 protein: CATSHGQAYEQYF
CDR3 DNA: TGTGCCACCAGCCATGGACAGGCGTACGAGCAGTACTTC

clone size: once
V gene: TRBV5-1
J gene: TRBJ1-2
D gene: TRBD1
CDR3 protein: CASSPGTGGYGYTF
CDR3 DNA: TGCGCCAGCAGCCCGGGGACAGGGGGCTATGGCTACACCTTC

clone size: .
V gene: TRBV5-6
J gene: TRBJ2-7
D gene: .
CDR3 protein: CASRQAGVDEQYF
CDR3 DNA: TGTGCCAGCAGGCAGGCAGGGGTGGACGAGCAGTACTTC

clone size: .
V gene: TRBV7-6
J gene: TRBJ2-1
D gene: TRBD2
CDR3 protein: CASSRTSGRDVYNEQFF
CDR3 DNA: TGTGCCAGCAGCCGGACTAGCGGGAGGGATGTCTACAATGAGCAGTTCTTC

clone size: .
V gene: TRBV2
J gene: TRBJ2-5
D gene: TRBD2
CDR3 protein: CASSEDSGAGETQYF
CDR3 DNA: TGTGCCAGCAGTGAGGATAGCGGGGCCGGGGAGACCCAGTACTTC

clone size: .
V gene: TRBV30
J gene: TRBJ1-1
D gene: .
CDR3 protein: CAWRPAEAFF
CDR3 DNA: TGTGCCTGGAGGCCCGCTGAAGCTTTCTTT

clone size: .
V gene: TRBV12-2
J gene: TRBJ2-5
D gene: .
CDR3 protein: CASRLLGSRTQYF
CDR3 DNA: TGTGCAAGTCGCTTATTAGGGAGTAGGACCCAGTACTTC

clone size: .
V gene: TRBV13
J gene: TRBJ1-1
D gene: .
CDR3 protein: CASSPPGAVLNTEAFF
CDR3 DNA: TGTGCCAGCAGCCCTCCAGGGGCGGTCCTGAACACTGAAGCTTTCTTT

clone size: .
V gene: TRBV5-5
J gene: TRBJ1-6
D gene: TRBD1
CDR3 protein: CASSGSGTGNSPLHF
CDR3 DNA: TGTGCCAGCAGCGGATCCGGGACAGGGAACTCACCCCTCCACTTT

clone size: .
V gene: TRBV30
J gene: TRBJ2-4
D gene: .
CDR3 protein: CAWSGRGNVLTDIQYF
CDR3 DNA: TGTGCCTGGAGTGGAAGGGGAAATGTCCTCACGGACATTCAGTACTTC

clone size: .
V gene: TRBV13
J gene: TRBJ2-3
D gene: TRBD2
CDR3 protein: CASSLASGGFPDTQYF
CDR3 DNA: TGTGCCAGCAGCTTAGCTAGCGGGGGATTTCCAGATACGCAGTATTTT

clone size: .
V gene: TRBV10-2
J gene: TRBJ2-2
D gene: .
CDR3 protein: CASTSRGGPGELFF
CDR3 DNA: TGCGCCAGCACCTCCAGAGGAGGCCCCGGGGAGCTGTTTTTT

clone size: .
V gene: TRBV4-1
J gene: TRBJ1-2
D gene: .
CDR3 protein: CASSQVGGNYGYTF
CDR3 DNA: TGCGCCAGCAGCCAAGTCGGGGGAAACTATGGCTACACCTTC

clone size: .
V gene: TRBV6-5
J gene: TRBJ1-4
D gene: .
CDR3 protein: CASSSDGEGLNRKLFF
CDR3 DNA: TGTGCCAGCAGTTCAGACGGGGAGGGGTTGAACCGGAAACTGTTTTTT

clone size: .
V gene: TRBV5-6
J gene: TRBJ2-3
D gene: TRBD2
CDR3 protein: CASSATSNTQYF
CDR3 DNA: TGTGCCAGCAGCGCGACTAGCAATACGCAGTATTTT

clone size: .
V gene: TRBV29-1
J gene: TRBJ1-5
D gene: TRBD1
CDR3 protein: CSVEDPDRKKPQHF
CDR3 DNA: TGCAGCGTTGAAGATCCGGACAGGAAAAAGCCCCAGCATTTT

clone size: once
V gene: TRBV6-1
J gene: TRBJ1-5
D gene: .
CDR3 protein: CASMGGNQPQHF
CDR3 DNA: TGTGCCAGCATGGGTGGGAATCAGCCCCAGCATTTT

clone size: .
V gene: TRBV4-1
J gene: TRBJ1-2
D gene: .
CDR3 protein: CASSQSTTPVYGYTF
CDR3 DNA: TGCGCCAGCAGCCAGTCGACAACTCCTGTGTATGGCTACACCTTC

clone size: .
V gene: TRBV6-1
J gene: TRBJ2-7
D gene: .
CDR3 protein: CASRVLRYGEDEQYF
CDR3 DNA: TGTGCCAGCAGGGTACTTCGATATGGGGAAGACGAGCAGTACTTC

clone size: .
V gene: TRBV28
J gene: TRBJ2-1
D gene: TRBD2
CDR3 protein: CASSLLAGGPDEQFF
CDR3 DNA: TGTGCCAGCAGTTTACTCGCGGGGGGGCCGGATGAGCAGTTCTTC

clone size: .
V gene: TRBV19
J gene: TRBJ2-7
D gene: TRBD1
CDR3 protein: CASSTGTGDEQYF
CDR3 DNA: TGTGCCAGTAGCACCGGGACAGGGGACGAGCAGTACTTC

clone size: .
V gene: TRBV2
J gene: TRBJ1-2
D gene: TRBD1
CDR3 protein: CASRRTGDGYTF
CDR3 DNA: TGTGCCAGCAGGAGGACAGGGGATGGCTACACCTTC

clone size: .
V gene: TRBV28
J gene: TRBJ2-7
D gene: .
CDR3 protein: CASSWLEGSYEQYF
CDR3 DNA: TGTGCCAGCAGCTGGTTGGAGGGCTCCTACGAGCAGTACTTC

clone size: .
V gene: TRBV11-2
J gene: TRBJ1-1
D gene: .
CDR3 protein: CASSKWDAGTEAFF
CDR3 DNA: TGTGCCAGCAGCAAATGGGACGCGGGCACTGAAGCTTTCTTT

clone size: .
V gene: TRBV9
J gene: TRBJ2-7
D gene: .
CDR3 protein: CASSANQAGTSNSYEQYF
CDR3 DNA: TGTGCCAGCAGCGCGAACCAGGCCGGGACATCAAATTCCTACGAGCAGTACTTC

clone size: few
V gene: TRBV7-9
J gene: TRBJ1-2
D gene: .
CDR3 protein: CASSASEANYGYTF
CDR3 DNA: TGTGCCAGCAGCGCGAGCGAAGCTAACTATGGCTACACCTTC

clone size: once
V gene: TRBV27
J gene: TRBJ1-5
D gene: .
CDR3 protein: CASSLSAGDLGQPQHF
CDR3 DNA: TGTGCCAGCAGTTTATCGGCGGGGGATTTAGGTCAGCCCCAGCATTTT

clone size: .
V gene: TRBV10-2
J gene: TRBJ2-7
D gene: .
CDR3 protein: CASSVSYEQYF
CDR3 DNA: TGCGCCAGCAGCGTTTCCTACGAGCAGTACTTC

clone size: .
V gene: TRBV7-2
J gene: TRBJ2-7
D gene: .
CDR3 protein: CASSFDLYEQYF
CDR3 DNA: TGTGCCAGCAGCTTTGATCTCTACGAGCAGTACTTC

clone size: few
V gene: TRBV19
J gene: TRBJ1-1
D gene: .
CDR3 protein: CASRGGDTMNTEAFF
CDR3 DNA: TGTGCCAGTAGAGGGGGGGATACCATGAACACTGAAGCTTTCTTT

clone size: .
V gene: TRBV5-4
J gene: TRBJ2-7
D gene: TRBD2
CDR3 protein: CASSVRLADPGEQYF
CDR3 DNA: TGTGCCAGCAGCGTCCGTCTAGCGGATCCGGGGGAGCAGTACTTC

clone size: .
V gene: TRBV4-2
J gene: TRBJ2-7
D gene: .
CDR3 protein: CASSQEETLISYEQYF
CDR3 DNA: TGTGCCAGCAGCCAAGAGGAGACATTGATCTCCTACGAGCAGTACTTC

clone size: .
V gene: TRBV19
J gene: TRBJ2-7
D gene: TRBD1
CDR3 protein: CASSAGQGLSYEQYF
CDR3 DNA: TGTGCCAGTAGTGCCGGACAGGGGTTATCCTACGAGCAGTACTTC

clone size: .
V gene: TRBV7-9
J gene: TRBJ2-7
D gene: .
CDR3 protein: CASSSDYEQYF
CDR3 DNA: TGTGCCAGCAGCTCGGACTACGAGCAGTACTTC

clone size: .
V gene: TRBV4-1
J gene: TRBJ1-2
D gene: .
CDR3 protein: CASSQTLDYGYTF
CDR3 DNA: TGCGCCAGCAGCCAAACACTGGACTATGGCTACACCTTC

clone size: .
V gene: TRBV2
J gene: TRBJ2-7
D gene: TRBD1
CDR3 protein: CASSAGQAVYEQYF
CDR3 DNA: TGTGCCAGCAGTGCAGGACAGGCCGTCTACGAGCAGTACTTC

clone size: .
V gene: TRBV7-2
J gene: TRBJ2-7
D gene: TRBD2
CDR3 protein: CASSPGLAGLYEQYF
CDR3 DNA: TGTGCCAGCAGCCCGGGACTAGCGGGACTCTACGAGCAGTACTTC

clone size: .
V gene: TRBV7-9
J gene: TRBJ2-7
D gene: .
CDR3 protein: CASSLGGGYEQYF
CDR3 DNA: TGTGCCAGCAGCTTAGGGGGAGGCTACGAGCAGTACTTC

clone size: .
V gene: TRBV28
J gene: TRBJ1-1
D gene: .
CDR3 protein: CASSLRRVRDDTEAFF
CDR3 DNA: TGTGCCAGCAGTTTAAGGCGCGTGAGGGACGACACTGAAGCTTTCTTT

clone size: .
V gene: TRBV11-2
J gene: TRBJ1-3
D gene: TRBD1
CDR3 protein: CASSPTGGGNTIYF
CDR3 DNA: TGTGCCAGCAGCCCGACAGGGGGCGGAAACACCATATATTTT

clone size: .
V gene: TRBV2
J gene: TRBJ2-7
D gene: .
CDR3 protein: CASSWRGGSYEQYF
CDR3 DNA: TGTGCCAGCAGTTGGAGGGGAGGCAGCTACGAGCAGTACTTC

clone size: .
V gene: TRBV7-9
J gene: TRBJ2-3
D gene: .
CDR3 protein: CASSYPSRGQPGGTDTQYF
CDR3 DNA: TGTGCCAGCAGCTATCCTAGCCGGGGACAGCCCGGAGGGACAGATACGCAGTATTTT

clone size: once
V gene: TRBV7-2
J gene: TRBJ2-1
D gene: TRBD2
CDR3 protein: CASSLETSGDEQFF
CDR3 DNA: TGTGCCAGCAGCTTGGAGACTAGCGGCGATGAGCAGTTCTTC

clone size: .
V gene: TRBV19
J gene: TRBJ1-5
D gene: .
CDR3 protein: CASSILLGLNQPQHF
CDR3 DNA: TGTGCCAGTAGTATACTCTTGGGCCTCAATCAGCCCCAGCATTTT

clone size: few
V gene: TRBV11-2
J gene: TRBJ1-2
D gene: TRBD1
CDR3 protein: CASSLGQGPIGYTF
CDR3 DNA: TGTGCCAGCAGCTTAGGACAGGGGCCTATTGGCTACACCTTC

clone size: .
V gene: TRBV4-3
J gene: TRBJ1-1
D gene: .
CDR3 protein: CASSQKGGAMNTEAFF
CDR3 DNA: TGCGCCAGCAGCCAAAAGGGGGGCGCAATGAACACTGAAGCTTTCTTT

clone size: .
V gene: TRBV7-2
J gene: TRBJ2-1
D gene: TRBD2
CDR3 protein: CASSLLAGGSNEQFF
CDR3 DNA: TGTGCCAGCAGCTTACTAGCGGGAGGTTCCAATGAGCAGTTCTTC

clone size: .
V gene: TRBV7-2
J gene: TRBJ2-3
D gene: TRBD1
CDR3 protein: CASSLELTGSTDTQYF
CDR3 DNA: TGTGCCAGCAGCTTAGAATTGACAGGGAGCACAGATACGCAGTATTTT

clone size: .
V gene: TRBV10-3
J gene: TRBJ1-2
D gene: .
CDR3 protein: CAISDTAQNYGYTF
CDR3 DNA: TGTGCCATCAGTGACACCGCGCAAAACTATGGCTACACCTTC

clone size: .
V gene: TRBV19
J gene: TRBJ2-7
D gene: .
CDR3 protein: CASSKTGLSYEQYF
CDR3 DNA: TGTGCCAGTAGTAAGACAGGTCTCTCCTACGAGCAGTACTTC

clone size: .
V gene: TRBV28
J gene: TRBJ1-2
D gene: TRBD1
CDR3 protein: CASSGDRGGMRWYGYTF
CDR3 DNA: TGTGCCAGCAGTGGGGACAGGGGAGGAATGAGGTGGTATGGCTACACCTTC